This is a list of T cell receptor beta chains from one sample in a study of blood T cell repertoires in COVID-19. Assay used: immunoSEQ multiplex PCR; TCRdb lists only in-frame clones, some missing. The repertoire holds more than 150,000 clones, with roughly 90% as singletons. What was sequenced was peripheral blood. The receptors shown here come from a man aged 55 to 70 with acute or convalescent COVID-19. CDR3s include the opening cysteine and the closing phenylalanine or tryptophan. The order of the fields is V gene, D gene, clone size, J gene, CDR3 protein, CDR3 DNA. A D gene is named only where the DNA matches it firmly. A row's size may be missing; if present it is once, few, many or a size class.

V: TRBV19; D: -; size: -; J: TRBJ2-2; CDR3: CASKSGTDTGELFF; DNA: TGTGCCTCTAAGTCGGGGACTGACACCGGGGAGCTGTTTTTT
V: TRBV6-2/TRBV6-3; D: TRBD2; size: -; J: TRBJ2-7; CDR3: CASSYLAGVYEQYF; DNA: TGTGCCAGCAGTTACTTAGCGGGAGTGTACGAGCAGTACTTC
V: TRBV5-1; D: -; size: -; J: TRBJ2-7; CDR3: CASRGGDYEQYF; DNA: TGCGCCAGCCGAGGGGGGGACTACGAGCAGTACTTC
V: TRBV6-5; D: TRBD1; size: once; J: TRBJ1-2; CDR3: CASEVGTGVYGYTF; DNA: TGTGCCAGCGAGGTCGGGACAGGGGTGTATGGCTACACCTTC
V: TRBV2; D: TRBD1; size: -; J: TRBJ2-7; CDR3: CASSKGQNYEQYF; DNA: TGTGCCAGCAGTAAGGGACAGAACTACGAGCAGTACTTC
V: TRBV3-1/TRBV3-2; D: TRBD1; size: -; J: TRBJ1-5; CDR3: CARGVQGSQPQHF; DNA: TGTGCCAGGGGGGTACAGGGGTCTCAGCCCCAGCATTTT
V: TRBV7-9; D: TRBD2; size: -; J: TRBJ2-5; CDR3: CASSLAGGETQYF; DNA: TGTGCCAGCAGCTTAGCGGGGGGGGAGACCCAGTACTTC
V: TRBV5-5; D: TRBD1; size: few; J: TRBJ1-5; CDR3: CASSSWTGPNQPQHF; DNA: TGTGCCAGCAGCTCATGGACAGGGCCGAATCAGCCCCAGCATTTT
V: TRBV7-2; D: TRBD1; size: -; J: TRBJ1-1; CDR3: CASSLRKGQMNTEAFF; DNA: TGTGCCAGCAGCTTAAGGAAGGGACAGATGAACACTGAAGCTTTCTTT
V: TRBV19; D: -; size: -; J: TRBJ1-2; CDR3: CASIKNGQHYGYTF; DNA: TGTGCCAGCATAAAAAATGGACAACACTATGGCTACACCTTC
V: TRBV12-5; D: -; size: -; J: TRBJ1-1; CDR3: CASGLGQNYMNTEAFF; DNA: TGTGCTAGTGGTTTGGGCCAGAACTACATGAACACTGAAGCTTTCTTT
V: TRBV5-1; D: TRBD2; size: once; J: TRBJ2-5; CDR3: CASGVGGETQYF; DNA: TGCGCCAGCGGGGTCGGGGGGGAGACCCAGTACTTC
V: TRBV2; D: -; size: -; J: TRBJ1-6; CDR3: CASSINAGINSPLHF; DNA: TGTGCCAGCAGTATTAACGCAGGAATTAATTCACCCCTCCACTTT
V: TRBV10-2; D: TRBD1; size: -; J: TRBJ2-1; CDR3: CASSDPDRGAGEQFF; DNA: TGCGCCAGCAGTGACCCGGACAGGGGGGCGGGTGAGCAGTTCTTC
V: TRBV2; D: -; size: -; J: TRBJ1-1; CDR3: CASSPSGKAFF; DNA: TGTGCCAGCAGTCCGTCGGGGAAAGCTTTCTTT
V: TRBV4-3; D: -; size: -; J: TRBJ1-3; CDR3: CASSQVTYGNTIYF; DNA: TGCGCCAGCAGCCAAGTAACATACGGAAACACCATATATTTT
V: TRBV11-2; D: TRBD1; size: -; J: TRBJ2-7; CDR3: CASSRSGQGHHEQYF; DNA: TGTGCCAGCAGCCGTTCGGGACAGGGGCACCACGAGCAGTACTTC
V: TRBV7-2; D: -; size: -; J: TRBJ2-1; CDR3: CASSLEGGAKNEQFF; DNA: TGTGCCAGCAGCTTAGAGGGGGGGGCCAAAAATGAGCAGTTCTTC
V: TRBV12-3/TRBV12-4; D: -; size: -; J: TRBJ1-1; CDR3: CASSLAQRTEAFF; DNA: TGTGCCAGCAGTTTAGCGCAGAGGACTGAAGCTTTCTTT
V: TRBV7-9; D: -; size: -; J: TRBJ1-1; CDR3: CASSPGGTEAFF; DNA: TGTGCCAGCAGCCCAGGCGGGACTGAAGCTTTCTTT
V: TRBV7-2; D: -; size: -; J: TRBJ1-5; CDR3: CASSSGQYQPQHF; DNA: TGTGCCAGCAGCTCTGGACAGTATCAGCCCCAGCATTTT
V: TRBV4-2; D: -; size: -; J: TRBJ2-2; CDR3: CASSQWDKNTGELFF; DNA: TGTGCCAGCAGCCAATGGGACAAGAACACCGGGGAGCTGTTTTTT
V: TRBV14; D: TRBD1; size: -; J: TRBJ2-1; CDR3: CASSRTGTGVMNEQFF; DNA: TGTGCCAGCAGCCGGACCGGGACAGGGGTGATGAATGAGCAGTTCTTC
V: TRBV24-1; D: TRBD1; size: -; J: TRBJ2-2; CDR3: CATSDPGTGGSRGTGELFF; DNA: TGTGCCACCAGTGATCCAGGGACAGGGGGCTCTCGTGGCACCGGGGAGCTGTTTTTT
V: TRBV11-2; D: TRBD2; size: -; J: TRBJ2-1; CDR3: CASSLAGGSLRSYNEQFF; DNA: TGTGCCAGCAGCTTAGCGGGGGGGTCCCTTAGGTCCTACAATGAGCAGTTCTTC
V: TRBV27; D: TRBD1; size: -; J: TRBJ2-7; CDR3: CASSLNRGLGEQYF; DNA: TGTGCCAGCAGTTTAAACAGGGGGCTAGGCGAGCAGTACTTC
V: TRBV6-2/TRBV6-3; D: TRBD2; size: -; J: TRBJ2-7; CDR3: CASSYSSSGYEQYF; DNA: TGTGCCAGCAGTTACTCGAGTAGCGGGTACGAGCAGTACTTC
V: TRBV6-2/TRBV6-3; D: TRBD2; size: -; J: TRBJ2-5; CDR3: CASSARLAGTETQYF; DNA: TGTGCCAGCAGTGCCCGACTAGCGGGGACAGAGACCCAGTACTTC
V: TRBV15; D: -; size: -; J: TRBJ1-2; CDR3: CATSRDTGFYGYTF; DNA: TGTGCCACCAGCAGAGATACAGGCTTCTATGGCTACACCTTC
V: TRBV7-9; D: -; size: -; J: TRBJ1-3; CDR3: CASSPNRFSGNTIYF; DNA: TGTGCCAGCAGCCCCAACCGGTTCTCTGGAAACACCATATATTTT
V: TRBV11-2; D: -; size: -; J: TRBJ2-3; CDR3: CASSFTRGRTDTQYF; DNA: TGTGCCAGCAGCTTCACGCGGGGGCGCACAGATACGCAGTATTTT
V: TRBV6-4; D: -; size: -; J: TRBJ1-2; CDR3: CASSDGHYGYTF; DNA: TGTGCCAGCAGTGACGGGCACTATGGCTACACCTTC
V: TRBV6-6; D: -; size: -; J: TRBJ2-1; CDR3: CASSYTSFDEQFF; DNA: TGTGCCAGCAGTTACACTAGTTTTGATGAGCAGTTCTTC
V: TRBV7-2; D: -; size: -; J: TRBJ1-2; CDR3: CASSLGGGVNYGYTF; DNA: TGTGCCAGCAGCTTAGGGGGAGGGGTCAACTATGGCTACACCTTC
V: TRBV4-1; D: -; size: -; J: TRBJ1-1; CDR3: CASSPTVNTEAFF; DNA: TGCGCCAGCAGCCCGACAGTGAACACTGAAGCTTTCTTT
V: TRBV3-1/TRBV3-2; D: -; size: -; J: TRBJ1-6; CDR3: CASSQGGRGNLHF; DNA: TGTGCCAGCAGCCAAGGTGGCAGGGGCAACCTCCACTTT
V: TRBV24-1; D: -; size: once; J: TRBJ1-1; CDR3: CATRAQENTEAFF; DNA: TGTGCCACCAGGGCCCAAGAGAACACTGAAGCTTTCTTT
V: TRBV4-1; D: TRBD1; size: -; J: TRBJ1-6; CDR3: CASSRDGGGSPLHF; DNA: TGCGCCAGCAGCCGAGATGGAGGGGGCTCACCCCTCCACTTT
V: TRBV6-5; D: -; size: once; J: TRBJ2-7; CDR3: CASSSSGTYEQYF; DNA: TGTGCCAGCAGTTCGTCAGGGACCTACGAGCAGTACTTC
V: TRBV5-1; D: -; size: -; J: TRBJ1-1; CDR3: CASTTQDSRNTEAFF; DNA: TGCGCCAGCACGACACAGGATTCGAGGAACACTGAAGCTTTCTTT
V: TRBV5-5; D: TRBD1; size: -; J: TRBJ1-2; CDR3: CASSLNGQGGYGYTF; DNA: TGTGCCAGCAGCCTGAATGGACAGGGAGGCTATGGCTACACCTTC
V: TRBV7-6; D: TRBD1; size: -; J: TRBJ2-7; CDR3: CASSLGGGTGGWYEQYF; DNA: TGTGCCAGCAGCTTAGGAGGGGGGACAGGGGGCTGGTACGAGCAGTACTTC
V: TRBV4-3; D: -; size: -; J: TRBJ1-1; CDR3: CASSRGSEAFF; DNA: TGCGCCAGCAGCCGAGGAAGCGAAGCTTTCTTT
V: TRBV12-3/TRBV12-4; D: -; size: -; J: TRBJ1-2; CDR3: CASSPSRQYGYTF; DNA: TGTGCCAGCAGTCCCTCTCGACAGTATGGCTACACCTTC
V: TRBV7-9; D: -; size: once; J: TRBJ2-1; CDR3: CASREASYNEQFF; DNA: TGTGCCAGCAGAGAAGCCTCCTACAATGAGCAGTTCTTC
V: TRBV11-2; D: -; size: -; J: TRBJ2-5; CDR3: CASSRTESQETQYF; DNA: TGTGCCAGCAGCCGTACAGAGTCACAAGAGACCCAGTACTTC
V: TRBV10-3; D: TRBD2; size: -; J: TRBJ2-1; CDR3: CAISARLAGGENGGEQFF; DNA: TGTGCCATCAGTGCGCGACTAGCGGGGGGGGAAAACGGTGGTGAGCAGTTCTTC
V: TRBV19; D: -; size: -; J: TRBJ1-2; CDR3: CASSIYRTTIDYGYTF; DNA: TGTGCCAGTAGTATCTATCGGACAACCATCGACTATGGCTACACCTTC
V: TRBV4-2; D: -; size: -; J: TRBJ2-3; CDR3: CASSRPAGAGVTDTQYF; DNA: TGTGCCAGCAGCCGGCCTGCAGGGGCGGGGGTCACAGATACGCAGTATTTT
V: TRBV9; D: TRBD1; size: -; J: TRBJ2-3; CDR3: CASSARGQGAGDTQYF; DNA: TGTGCCAGCAGCGCCCGGGGACAGGGGGCAGGAGATACGCAGTATTTT
V: TRBV6-5; D: -; size: -; J: TRBJ1-6; CDR3: CASSPRQANSPLHF; DNA: TGTGCCAGCAGTCCCAGACAGGCTAATTCACCCCTCCACTTT